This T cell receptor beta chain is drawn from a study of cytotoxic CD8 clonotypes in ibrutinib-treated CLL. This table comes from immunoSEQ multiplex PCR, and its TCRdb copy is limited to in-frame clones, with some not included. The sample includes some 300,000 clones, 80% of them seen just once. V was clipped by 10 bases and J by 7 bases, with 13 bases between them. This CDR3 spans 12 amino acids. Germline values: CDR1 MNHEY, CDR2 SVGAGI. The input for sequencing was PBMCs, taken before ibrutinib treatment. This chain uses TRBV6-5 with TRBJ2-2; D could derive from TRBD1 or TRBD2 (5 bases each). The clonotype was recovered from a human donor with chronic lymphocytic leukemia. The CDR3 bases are TGTGCCACGAGGGACGGCGGCGGGGAGCTGTTTTTT. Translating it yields CATRDGGGELFF.